Below are 32 T cell receptor beta chains sequenced from a single sample in a study of cytomegalovirus exposure and HLA in healthy donors. The PCR made use of 60 Vbeta and 13 Jbeta primers. Produced via immunoSEQ multiplex PCR; TCRdb's table is partial and in-frame only. The sample has some 150,000 clones, less than 65% seen once; the top ten hold 2.5% to 3.5%. Material for sequencing was PBMCs. Source of these receptors: a woman in her twenties or thirties in good health and CMV-seropositive.

This clone was found once. This sequence joins TRBV19 and TRBJ1-4, with 8 bases identical to TRBD1. Trimming at V came to 8 bases and at J to 6 bases, leaving 2 bases not matched to a gene. The CDR3 has 12 residues. In germline, CDR1 is LNHDA, CDR2 SQIVND (reference sequence). The chain's CDR3 is CASQTGDEKLFF. CDR3 nucleotides: TGTGCCAGTCAGACAGGGGATGAAAAACTGTTTTTT.

This chain joins TRBV5-1 and TRBJ1-1; a weak D match, TRBD1 (5 bases). Germline assignment: CDR1 SGHRS and CDR2 YFSETQ. V was pared by 0 bases and J by 3 bases, with 12 bases between. The CDR3 is made up of 15 amino acids. For the CDR3, the DNA is TGCGCCAGCAGCTTGGCCGGAGGGGAATACACTGAAGCTTTCTTT. Translated, it gives CASSLAGGEYTEAFF.

This clone has a single count. The CDR3 coding sequence is TGTGCCAGCAGTGTAGAGAGGTCTGGCGAAGAGACCCAGTACTTC. Protein product: CASSVERSGEETQYF. The rearrangement joins TRBV6-1 to TRBJ2-5; D uncertain. This CDR3 has 15 residues. Germline-derived CDR1 and CDR2 are MNHNS and SASEGT. The V end lost 4 bases, the J end lost 3 bases, and 15 bases lay between the germline ends.

This clone occurred a few times. The chain is built from TRBV5-1 and TRBJ1-6; the match to TRBD1 covers 7 bases. The CDR3 extends over 16 amino acids. The V and J ends lost 3 bases and 8 bases, in that order; junction bases with no gene match: 11. Germline CDR1 reads SGHRS; CDR2 reads YFSETQ. The CDR3 DNA follows: TGCGCCAGCAGCTCGACAGGGAGTTCGGGGGATTCACCCCTCCACTTT. It translates to CASSSTGSSGDSPLHF.

V gene TRBV15 combines with J gene TRBJ2-7; D perhaps matches TRBD2 (6 bases). Germline V gene data show CDR1 as LNHNV and CDR2 as YYDKDF (reference sequence). V lost 0 bases and J 9 bases, leaving 9 bases between the germline ends. CDR3 length equals 12 residues. CDR3 bases: TGTGCCACCAGCAGAGATCTGGGGGGGCAGTACTTC. It codes for CATSRDLGGQYF.

In the case of this clone: The junction and the germline gene differ at one end; a read error may be behind it. CDR3 in amino acids: CASSPQGAKEKLFF. CDR3 bases: TGTGCCAGCAGCCCACAGGGGGCTAAAGAAAAACTGTTTTTT. J is TRBJ1-4 and V is TRBV5-4; 9 bases match TRBD1. From germline, CDR1 is SGHNT and CDR2 YYREEE (reference sequence). CDR3 length equals 14 residues.

The chain links TRBV5-1 to TRBJ1-3, with D uncertain. Germline V gene lookup returns CDR1 SGHRS and CDR2 YFSETQ. The CDR3 is made up of 16 amino acids. V lost 1 base and J 0 bases, leaving 11 bases between the germline ends. CDR3 sequence reads: CASSLFQENSGNTIYF. The CDR3 DNA reads as TGCGCCAGCAGCTTGTTTCAGGAAAACTCTGGAAACACCATATATTTT.

The chain uses TRBV7-3 and TRBJ1-5, with no clear D. The germline gives CDR1 SGHTA, CDR2 FQGTGA. V lost 5 bases and J 7 bases, leaving 12 bases between the germline ends. The CDR3 contains 13 residues. The CDR3 here is CASSEAPGQPQHF. CDR3 sequence (DNA): TGTGCCAGCAGCGAAGCGCCGGGGCAGCCCCAGCATTTT.

The sample holds a few counts of this clone. The chain combines TRBV2 with TRBJ1-1, with 8 bases fitting TRBD1. Germline CDR1 and CDR2: SNHLY and FYNNEI. CDR3 length: 17 amino acids. Unmatched junction bases numbered 20, after V lost 6 bases and J lost 8 bases. The CDR3, as DNA: TGTGCCAGCAGAGACCCGGGGACAGGCCTATCTGAGGGGGAAGCTTTCTTT. Residues: CASRDPGTGLSEGEAFF.

The V and J genes are TRBV7-3 and TRBJ1-2; unclear D gene. This CDR3 contains 13 residues. Trimming stripped 0 bases from V and 8 bases from J, with 10 bases between. The V gene's germline CDR1 is SGHTA and CDR2 FQGTGA. As DNA, the CDR3 is TGTGCCAGCAGCTTAACGGGAGCAGAGGGCTACACCTTC. This sequence encodes CASSLTGAEGYTF.

This clone showed up just once. The chain joins TRBV19 to TRBJ2-3; D is ambiguous. Germline V lookup: CDR1 LNHDA, CDR2 SQIVND (reference sequence). The CDR3 sequence is 13 residues long. Trimming shortened V by 4 bases and J by 6 bases, and 11 bases separated the two germline ends. This CDR3 is CASSNEIGDTQYF. DNA of the CDR3: TGTGCCAGTAGTAATGAGATCGGGGATACGCAGTATTTT.

A few counts support this clone. The chain joins TRBV19 to TRBJ2-7; TRBD2 might be the D (7 bases). The germline CDR1 and CDR2 sequences are LNHDA and SQIVND (reference sequence). Deletions cut 8 bases from V and 4 bases from J, with 15 bases between. The CDR3 spans 13 residues. The CDR3 loop reads CASADRAGYEQYF. In DNA form, the CDR3 reads TGTGCCAGTGCGGACAGAGCGGGGTACGAGCAGTACTTC.

The V gene is TRBV6-1, the J gene TRBJ2-7; D gene uncertain. V was clipped by 2 bases and J by 2 bases, with 7 bases between them. The CDR3 has 13 residues. Per germline, CDR1 MNHNS and CDR2 SASEGT. The CDR3 is CASSEQATYEQYF. CDR3 bases: TGTGCCAGCAGTGAACAGGCCACCTACGAGCAGTACTTC.

V and J are TRBV25-1 and TRBJ1-6; D gene uncertain. The germline V and J ends were trimmed by 6 bases and 1 base, with 7 bases remaining between them. CDR1 is MGHDK and CDR2 is SYGVNS in the germline V gene. The CDR3 is made up of 14 amino acids. The chain's CDR3 is CASRARSYNSPLHF. CDR3 nucleotide sequence: TGTGCCAGCAGAGCCCGGTCCTATAATTCACCCCTCCACTTT. The entire variable domain, with the rest obtained from reference TRBV25-1 and TRBJ1-6, is as follows: EADIYQTPRYLVIGTGKKITLECSQTMGHDKMYWYQQDPGMELHLIHYSYGVNSTEKGDLSSESTVSRIRTEHFPLTLESARPSHTSQYLCASRARSYNSPLHFGNGTRLTVT.

The chain carries TRBV14 and TRBJ1-2, with D tentatively TRBD1 (6 bases). V shed 2 bases and J shed 3 bases, with 7 bases lying between them. The CDR3 length is 13 residues. Germline values: CDR1 SGHDN, CDR2 FVKESK. The CDR3 nucleotides are TGTGCCAGCAGCCAACAGGGGTACTATGGCTACACCTTC. Its protein is CASSQQGYYGYTF.

In this sample, this clone is medium-sized. The chain uses TRBV6-1 and TRBJ2-2; TRBD1 agrees at 10 bases. Trimming cost V 8 bases and J 3 bases; bases outside gene matches: 6. The CDR3 sequence is 15 residues long. The germline V gene encodes CDR1 MNHNS and CDR2 SASEGT. The CDR3 region is CASGGTGVDTGELFF. The DNA for the CDR3 is TGTGCCAGCGGGGGGACAGGGGTCGACACCGGGGAGCTGTTTTTT.

J is TRBJ1-1 and V is TRBV5-1; D unresolved. Germline CDR1 SGHRS, CDR2 YFSETQ. The CDR3 has 16 residues. V dropped 0 bases and J dropped 0 bases, with 12 bases sitting between them. CDR3 nucleotide sequence: TGCGCCAGCAGCTTGGCCCAGCGGGAAATGAACACTGAAGCTTTCTTT. Its protein product is CASSLAQREMNTEAFF.

This clone turned up a few times. This chain connects TRBV5-4 to TRBJ1-6, with unresolved D. V was trimmed by 5 bases and J by 9 bases, leaving 18 bases between them. This CDR3 has 15 residues. Germline V gene lookup returns CDR1 SGHNT and CDR2 YYREEE (reference sequence). The CDR3 is CASRKTGSGGSPLHF. As DNA, the CDR3 is TGTGCCAGCAGAAAAACCGGGTCCGGCGGTTCACCCCTCCACTTT.

The chain joins TRBV28 to TRBJ2-5; a possible D gene is TRBD2 (5 bases). Trimming removed 6 bases at V and 5 bases at J, with 16 bases between. CDR1 is MDHEN and CDR2 is SYDVKM in the germline V gene. This CDR3 region has 14 residues. The CDR3 DNA reads as TGTGCCAGCAGCCCCATCAGCGGCGGGGAGACCCAGTACTTC. Amino acid sequence: CASSPISGGETQYF.

V gene TRBV27 combines with J gene TRBJ1-1; possibly TRBD1 for D (5 bases). CDR3 size: 11 residues. The germline CDR1 and CDR2 sequences are MNHEY and SMNVEV (reference sequence). The germline V and J ends were trimmed by 2 bases and 8 bases, with 6 bases remaining between them. Here the CDR3 DNA reads TGTGCCAGCAGTTTAGGGGGGGAAGCTTTCTTT. Protein: CASSLGGEAFF.

The V and J genes are TRBV6-1 and TRBJ2-5; no clear D. Trimming left V 2 bases short and J 4 bases short, with 5 bases between. CDR3 length: 12 residues. Germline V gives CDR1 MNHNS, CDR2 SASEGT. CDR3 in amino acids: CASSESRETQYF. The CDR3 DNA sequence: TGTGCCAGCAGTGAAAGTAGAGAGACCCAGTACTTC.

The chain has TRBV7-8 and TRBJ1-2; tentative D call: TRBD1 (6 bases). Deletions cut 5 bases from V and 2 bases from J, with 9 bases between. CDR1 SGHVS and CDR2 FQNEAQ come from the germline V gene. CDR3 length: 13 amino acids. Here the CDR3 reads CASSHGQNYGYTF. CDR3 coding DNA: TGTGCCAGCAGCCATGGACAGAACTATGGCTACACCTTC.

This chain uses TRBV13 with TRBJ1-1, with 8 bases identical to TRBD1. The trim removed 5 bases at V and 5 bases at J, leaving 4 bases unmatched. Germline CDR1 and CDR2: PRHDT and FYEKMQ (reference sequence). This CDR3 has 13 amino acids. CDR3 coding DNA: TGTGCCAGCAGCCACGGGACAGGAACTGAAGCTTTCTTT. Translation: CASSHGTGTEAFF.

This chain joins TRBV6-1 and TRBJ2-7; D gene uncertain. V was pared by 3 bases and J by 0 bases, with 12 bases between. Per germline, CDR1 MNHNS and CDR2 SASEGT. The CDR3 runs 15 residues. This CDR3 is CASSDITISSYEQYF. The CDR3 nucleotides read TGTGCCAGCAGTGATATAACTATTAGCTCCTACGAGCAGTACTTC.

V gene TRBV7-6 combines with J gene TRBJ1-4, with D perhaps TRBD1 (5 bases). The CDR3 has 15 amino acids. Trimming cost V 2 bases and J 8 bases, with 15 bases left between them. Germline CDR1 is SGHVS and CDR2 is FNYEAQ. CDR3 in amino acids: CASSLNQAGGEKLFF. Written as DNA, the CDR3 is TGTGCCAGCAGCTTAAACCAAGCCGGGGGGGAAAAACTGTTTTTT.

This rearrangement joins TRBV7-3 to TRBJ1-3; 8 nucleotides line up with TRBD1. There are 18 residues in the CDR3. Looked up from germline, CDR1 is SGHTA and CDR2 is FQGTGA. V trimming: 5 bases; J trimming: 4 bases; junction bases outside the gene matches: 16. This chain's CDR3 is CASSPQPLGTGAGNTIYF. The CDR3 DNA reads TGTGCCAGCAGCCCCCAGCCTCTGGGGACAGGAGCCGGAAACACCATATATTTT.

The chain has TRBV29-1 and TRBJ2-2, with 11 positions matching TRBD1. The junction had 17 bases not matched to a gene; V was cut back by 4 bases and J by 4 bases. The CDR3 covers 19 residues. Germline-derived CDR1 and CDR2 are SQVTM and ANQGSEA. DNA of the CDR3: TGCAGCGTTGTGGGTGGGTGGACAGGGGGCCCGGGTCGCACCGGGGAGCTGTTTTTT. The encoded protein is CSVVGGWTGGPGRTGELFF.

The sample holds one count of this clone. The gene calls are TRBV6-5 and TRBJ1-2, with D unclear. CDR3 length: 11 residues. CDR1 MNHEY and CDR2 SVGAGI come from the germline V gene. The ends were cut back, 10 bases at V and 6 bases at J, with 12 bases in the middle. CDR3 amino acids: CATARPDGYTF. Here the CDR3 DNA reads TGTGCCACCGCCCGCCCGGATGGCTACACCTTC.

This clone came up a few times. The chain has TRBV6-1 and TRBJ1-5, with D unresolved. The CDR3 contains 13 residues. From germline, CDR1 is MNHNS and CDR2 SASEGT. Trimming took off 2 bases at V and 9 bases at J, with 11 bases between the two ends. CDR3 region: CASSESIRWPQHF. CDR3 sequence (DNA): TGTGCCAGCAGTGAAAGCATCCGTTGGCCCCAGCATTTT.

This clone has just one count. This chain joins TRBV7-6 and TRBJ2-7, with 7 bases aligning to TRBD2. The V gene's germline CDR1 is SGHVS and CDR2 FNYEAQ. The V and J ends lost 4 bases and 0 bases, in that order; junction bases with no gene match: 15. The length of the CDR3 is 18 residues. CDR3 residues: CASSSYRFRGESSYEQYF. The CDR3 region has the DNA TGTGCCAGCAGCTCCTATCGGTTTCGGGGGGAGAGCTCCTACGAGCAGTACTTC.

This sequence joins TRBV28 and TRBJ1-1; D gene uncertain. V shed 1 base and J shed 3 bases, with 9 bases lying between them. This CDR3 comprises 14 residues. Germline assignment: CDR1 MDHEN and CDR2 SYDVKM. The CDR3 bases are TGTGCCAGCAGTTTATTACGGGAGGACACTGAAGCTTTCTTT. Its translation: CASSLLREDTEAFF.

J is TRBJ2-2 and V is TRBV5-4; TRBD1 is a possible D gene (5 bases). Between the trimmed V and J ends, which lost 6 bases and 0 bases, there was a span of 15 bases. The CDR3 consists of 16 residues. Per the germline V gene, CDR1 is SGHNT and CDR2 is YYREEE (reference sequence). CDR3 sequence: CASTRYQGANTGELFF. The CDR3 DNA reads as TGTGCCAGCACCCGATACCAAGGGGCGAACACCGGGGAGCTGTTTTTT.